This T cell receptor beta chain was sequenced during a study of Ad26.COV2.S vaccination and SARS-CoV-2 variants. Study-level background: The donor participated in the COV1001 trial, in its Ad26.COV2.S arm. Intramuscular Ad26.COV2.S doses were given once or twice, 56 days apart.

The table came from immunoSEQ multiplex PCR; TCRdb's copy has only in-frame clones and leaves some out. The table has a few hundred thousand clones, roughly 87% seen once. In germline, CDR1 is SGHVS, CDR2 FQNEAQ. The CDR3 totals 16 residues. After removal of 4 bases from V and 4 bases from J, the junction contained 9 bases not matched to a gene. As for treatment: some 20 received Ad26.COV2.S at low or high dose, single or two shots; several received placebo; per-sample allocation not given. All samples were drawn on day 63, counting from the first vaccine or placebo injection. In Boston, the donor was an adult between 18-55 years of age.

This chain joins TRBV7-8 and TRBJ2-1, with 8 bases fitting TRBD2. The sequenced sample was peripheral blood, obtained in a trial of Ad26.COV2.S vaccine versus placebo. The TCR comes from a person aged 18-60 years who received the Ad26.COV2.S COVID-19 vaccine or a placebo. The CDR3 DNA reads TGTGCCAGCAGCTCCTTACACGGGGGGGAATACAATGAGCAGTTCTTC. Its protein is CASSSLHGGEYNEQFF.